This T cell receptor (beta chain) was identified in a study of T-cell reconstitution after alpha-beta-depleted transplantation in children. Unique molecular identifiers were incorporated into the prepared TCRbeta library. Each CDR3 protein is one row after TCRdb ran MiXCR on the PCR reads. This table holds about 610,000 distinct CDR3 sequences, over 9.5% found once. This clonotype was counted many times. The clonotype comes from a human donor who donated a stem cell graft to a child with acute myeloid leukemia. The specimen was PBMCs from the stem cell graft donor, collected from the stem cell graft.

CDR3 residues: CASSLSGQNTGELFF. Written as DNA, the CDR3 is TGTGCCAGCAGTTTATCGGGCCAGAACACCGGGGAGCTGTTTTTT. V gene TRBV27 combines with J gene TRBJ2-2, with D uncertain. Germline lookup yields CDR1 MNHEY and CDR2 SMNVEV (reference sequence). V shed 0 bases and J shed 1 base, with 6 bases lying between them. CDR3 length: 15 amino acids.